Below are 29 T cell receptor beta chains sequenced from a single sample in a study of T cell responses to AZD1222 COVID-19 vaccine. Some clones are missing from TCRdb's copy, which holds only in-frame ones; the method was immunoSEQ multiplex PCR. The table includes fewer than 85,000 clones, approximately 88% detected once. Sequencing used peripheral blood, obtained on day 0 of AZD1222 vaccination. The receptor set was obtained from an adult in good health.

The chain employs TRBV9 and TRBJ2-7, with TRBD1 as a possible D gene (7 bases). Trimming cost V 0 bases and J 4 bases, with 14 bases left between them. The CDR3 contains 15 residues. CDR1 and CDR2 from the germline V gene are SGDLS and YYNGEE. Here the CDR3 reads CASSVEGGGQYEQYF. For the CDR3, the DNA is TGTGCCAGCAGCGTAGAAGGAGGGGGCCAGTACGAGCAGTACTTC.

This clone was seen a few times. The V and J genes are TRBV6-5 and TRBJ2-3; D gene unclear. The CDR3 is 14 amino acids. V dropped 2 bases and J dropped 5 bases, with 11 bases sitting between them. The V gene's germline CDR1 is MNHEY and CDR2 SVGAGI. The CDR3 is CASSYEVWGDTQYF. For the CDR3, the DNA is TGTGCCAGCAGTTACGAAGTGTGGGGAGATACGCAGTATTTT.

This clone was counted a single time. The chain links TRBV10-3 to TRBJ1-5; D not resolved. The CDR3 is 14 residues long. Germline CDR1 and CDR2: ENHRY and SYGVKD. Trimming removed 2 bases at V and 0 bases at J, with 5 bases between. In DNA form, the CDR3 reads TGTGCCATCAGTGAGACCAATAGCAATCAGCCCCAGCATTTT. It translates to CAISETNSNQPQHF.

V is TRBV7-2 and J is TRBJ2-5; 13 bases align to TRBD2. CDR3 length: 15 amino acids. Germline V gene data show CDR1 as SGHTA and CDR2 as FQGNSA. V was clipped by 5 bases and J by 3 bases; unmatched bases: 3. CDR3 DNA sequence: TGTGCCAGCAGCCCCGGGACTAGCGGGGAAGAGACCCAGTACTTC. As protein: CASSPGTSGEETQYF.

CDR3 region: CASSSGVGTTQYF. The CDR3 nucleotides are TGTGCCAGCAGTTCAGGTGTGGGGACGACGCAGTACTTC. This chain uses TRBV7-6 with TRBJ2-4, with D perhaps matching TRBD1 or TRBD2 (5 bases each). Trimming pared 6 bases from V and 13 bases from J, leaving 19 bases between. The germline V gene encodes CDR1 SGHVS and CDR2 FNYEAQ. The CDR3 length is 13 residues.

The chain joins TRBV7-8 to TRBJ2-1; D is perhaps TRBD2 (6 bases). The CDR3 is 17 amino acids. Looked up from germline, CDR1 is SGHVS and CDR2 is FQNEAQ. V lost 1 base to trimming and J lost 5 bases, with 18 bases between them. The CDR3 region is CASSLGGRGTGDNEQFF. As DNA, the CDR3 is TGTGCCAGCAGCTTAGGAGGCCGGGGGACGGGAGACAATGAGCAGTTCTTC. The whole variable domain, remainder taken from reference TRBV7-8 and TRBJ2-1, is GAGVSQSPRYKVAKRGQDVALRCDPISGHVSLFWYQQALGQGPEFLTYFQNEAQLDKSGLPSDRFFAERPEGSVSTLKIQRTQQEDSAVYLCASSLGGRGTGDNEQFFGPGTRLTVL.

This sequence joins TRBV29-1 and TRBJ2-5; D perhaps matches TRBD1 (7 bases). The CDR3 has 14 amino acids. The germline CDR1 and CDR2 sequences are SQVTM and ANQGSEA. The V gene lost 2 bases and the J gene lost 1 base, with 11 bases spanning the gap. In DNA, the CDR3 is TGCAGCGTTGAACCAGGGGGGACCCAAGAGACCCAGTACTTC. Amino acids: CSVEPGGTQETQYF.

The J gene is TRBJ1-1, the V gene TRBV5-5; perhaps TRBD1 as D (5 bases). Germline CDR1 reads SGHKS; CDR2 reads YYEKEE (reference sequence). The V and J ends lost 4 bases and 1 base respectively, with 11 bases between them. The CDR3 contains 14 residues. The CDR3 spells CASSRSTANTEAFF. The CDR3 coding sequence is TGTGCCAGCAGCCGTTCGACAGCGAACACTGAAGCTTTCTTT.

The sample holds a few counts of this clone. The chain employs TRBV2 and TRBJ2-7; TRBD1 or TRBD2 may be the D gene (5 bases each). The CDR3 is made up of 13 amino acids. The ends were cut back, 6 bases at V and 3 bases at J, with 12 bases in the middle. CDR1 is SNHLY, CDR2 FYNNEI, per germline. CDR3 in amino acids: CASSGTQGYEQYF. The CDR3 nucleotides read TGTGCCAGCAGCGGGACGCAAGGCTACGAGCAGTACTTC.

In its sample, this clone was seen once. V gene TRBV6-1 combines with J gene TRBJ2-2; perhaps D is TRBD1 or TRBD2 (5 bases each). This CDR3 contains 14 residues. V shed 2 bases and J shed 6 bases, with 10 bases lying between them. The germline V gene has CDR1 MNHNS and CDR2 SASEGT. CDR3 nucleotide sequence: TGTGCCAGCAGTGAAAACACGGGGCCCGGGGAGCTGTTTTTT. It encodes CASSENTGPGELFF.

The V gene is TRBV7-8, the J gene TRBJ2-7; D is possibly TRBD1 (6 bases). The CDR3 consists of 13 residues. The germline V gene has CDR1 SGHVS and CDR2 FQNEAQ. Trimming removed 3 bases at V and 6 bases at J, with 12 bases between. The CDR3 nucleotides are TGTGCCAGCAGCTTTGGGGCAGGGGTCGAGCAGTACTTC. Residues: CASSFGAGVEQYF.

The CDR3 sequence: CASSQFSGNYGYTF. As DNA, the CDR3 is TGTGCCAGCAGCCAATTCTCGGGGAACTATGGCTACACCTTC. This chain uses TRBV3-1 (or the pseudogene TRBV3-2) with TRBJ1-2; D is ambiguous. Germline V gene data show CDR1 as LGHDT and CDR2 as YNNKEL (reference sequence). The CDR3 spans 14 residues. V dropped 2 bases and J dropped 2 bases, with 9 bases sitting between them.

The CDR3 bases are TGTGCCTGGAGTGGACGAGGGACAGGCACAGATACGCAGTATTTT. Amino acid sequence: CAWSGRGTGTDTQYF. The rearrangement uses TRBV30 and TRBJ2-3; TRBD1 matches at 7 bases. Per the germline V gene, CDR1 is GTSNPN and CDR2 is SVGIG (reference sequence). The CDR3 is 15 amino acids. V was clipped by 1 base and J by 1 base; unmatched bases: 5.

This clone showed up just a few times. This sequence joins TRBV6-4 and TRBJ2-3; TRBD2 matches 11 bases. The CDR3 runs 18 residues. Germline V gene lookup returns CDR1 MRHNA and CDR2 SNTAGT. V lost 4 bases, J lost 1 base, and 10 bases stayed unmatched. CDR3 sequence reads: CASSGLTSGGPCTDTQYF. The CDR3 DNA reads TGTGCCAGCAGTGGCCTAACTAGCGGGGGCCCATGCACAGATACGCAGTATTTT.

This clone was seen once. The J gene is TRBJ2-1, the V gene TRBV19, with D possibly matching TRBD2 (5 bases). Germline-derived CDR1 and CDR2 are LNHDA and SQIVND (reference sequence). Trimming shortened V by 2 bases and J by 3 bases, and 11 bases separated the two germline ends. CDR3 size: 15 residues. CDR3 nucleotide sequence: TGTGCCAGTAGTATACTAGCTTCCCTCTACAATGAGCAGTTCTTC. Its translation: CASSILASLYNEQFF.

The chain links TRBV19 to TRBJ1-5; D remains unclear. This CDR3 has 16 residues. Trimming removed 4 bases at V and 0 bases at J, with 13 bases between. From germline, CDR1 is LNHDA and CDR2 SQIVND (reference sequence). Here the CDR3 reads CASSTQTDYSNQPQHF. CDR3 nucleotide sequence: TGTGCCAGTAGTACCCAGACGGACTATAGCAATCAGCCCCAGCATTTT.

J is TRBJ1-5 and V is TRBV27; unclear D gene. The V end lost 5 bases, the J end lost 8 bases, and 16 bases lay between the germline ends. Germline V gene lookup returns CDR1 MNHEY and CDR2 SMNVEV (reference sequence). The CDR3 consists of 14 residues. This chain's CDR3 is CASSPRGEREPQHF. CDR3 DNA sequence: TGTGCCAGCAGTCCCCGGGGTGAGAGGGAGCCCCAGCATTTT.

The rearrangement uses TRBV11-2 and TRBJ2-2; tentative D call: TRBD1 (5 bases). CDR3 length equals 16 residues. Between the trimmed V and J ends, which lost 3 bases and 2 bases, there was a span of 13 bases. Germline CDR1 is SGHAT and CDR2 is FQNNGV. CDR3 coding DNA: TGTGCCAGCAGCTTTGTTCGACAGCCTAACACCGGGGAGCTGTTTTTT. Protein: CASSFVRQPNTGELFF.

This clone was seen once. This chain connects TRBV27 to TRBJ1-2; a weak D match, TRBD1 (5 bases). V was cut by 5 bases and J by 8 bases, with 15 bases left in between. Germline V gene lookup returns CDR1 MNHEY and CDR2 SMNVEV (reference sequence). This CDR3 is 13 amino acids long. The CDR3 bases are TGTGCCAGCAGTGCGACAGCTCCTTGGGGCTACACCTTC. Its protein product is CASSATAPWGYTF.

The chain couples TRBV11-2 to TRBJ1-5, with D unresolved. Between the trimmed V and J ends, which lost 1 base and 6 bases, there was a span of 10 bases. Germline V CDR1 and CDR2: SGHAT, FQNNGV. The CDR3 loop spans 14 amino acids. The CDR3 reads CASSLGGKGQPQHF. The CDR3 bases are TGTGCCAGCAGCTTAGGAGGGAAGGGTCAGCCCCAGCATTTT.

The rearrangement uses TRBV10-3 and TRBJ2-5; perhaps D is TRBD1 or TRBD2 (5 bases each). The length of the CDR3 is 13 residues. Trimming stripped 0 bases from V and 13 bases from J, with 15 bases between. Germline CDR1 is ENHRY and CDR2 is SYGVKD. CDR3 in DNA: TGTGCCATCAGTGAGTCGCTTGGGACCGGGGCGTACTTC. The encoded protein is CAISESLGTGAYF.

This clone occurred a few times. The rearrangement joins TRBV4-3 to TRBJ1-3; a possible D gene is TRBD1 (5 bases). CDR1 LGHNA and CDR2 YSLEER come from the germline V gene. The V end was cut by 2 bases, the J end by 2 bases, with 16 bases between. CDR3 size: 17 residues. The CDR3 protein is CASSQRVGGRAGNTIYF. In DNA, the CDR3 is TGCGCCAGCAGCCAAAGGGTCGGGGGGAGGGCTGGAAACACCATATATTTT.

The chain combines TRBV1 with TRBJ2-3; TRBD2 reflects the table's D call only, with no check against the DNA. TRBV1 is annotated as a pseudogene. This CDR3 spans 16 amino acids. Here the CDR3 reads CTSSQTPGTNTDTQYF. The CDR3 DNA reads as TGCACCAGCAGCCAAACCCCCGGGACTAACACAGATACGCAGTATTTT.

This chain connects TRBV19 to TRBJ1-3; D unresolved. V was clipped by 2 bases and J by 2 bases, with 7 bases between them. The CDR3 has 14 residues. Looked up from germline, CDR1 is LNHDA and CDR2 is SQIVND (reference sequence). This CDR3 is CASSIQRTGNTIYF. The CDR3, as DNA: TGTGCCAGTAGTATACAAAGGACTGGAAACACCATATATTTT.

V usage is TRBV15 and J usage is TRBJ1-1, with D possibly matching TRBD1 (5 bases). Per the germline V gene, CDR1 is LNHNV and CDR2 is YYDKDF (reference sequence). Trimming took 2 bases from V and 3 from J, leaving 13 bases between them. There are 15 residues in the CDR3. The CDR3 DNA reads as TGTGCCACCAGCAGAAAACACCGGGGGGACACTGAAGCTTTCTTT. This codes for CATSRKHRGDTEAFF.

As for this clone: This CDR3 is also generated by other DNA sequences in the sample. The gene calls are TRBV20-1 and TRBJ2-7; no reliable D call. CDR1 is DFQATT, CDR2 SNEGSKA, per germline (reference sequence). Trimming cost V 6 bases and J 0 bases, with 3 bases left between them. This CDR3 comprises 10 residues. CDR3 DNA: TGCAGTGCGACCTCCTACGAGCAGTACTTC. This translates into CSATSYEQYF.

The V gene is TRBV9, the J gene TRBJ1-2; tentative D call: TRBD1 (6 bases). CDR1 is SGDLS, CDR2 YYNGEE, per germline. This CDR3 region has 12 residues. The V gene lost 4 bases and the J gene lost 8 bases, with 12 bases spanning the gap. The CDR3 loop reads CASSNRVYGYTF. CDR3 coding DNA: TGTGCCAGCAGCAACAGGGTTTACGGCTACACCTTC.

V is TRBV5-5 and J is TRBJ2-7, with D tentatively TRBD1 (6 bases). V gave up 4 bases and J gave up 2 bases, with 13 bases separating them. The germline V gene encodes CDR1 SGHKS and CDR2 YYEKEE (reference sequence). CDR3 length: 14 residues. The DNA of the CDR3 is TGTGCCAGCAGCCCAGGGGATATAGCCTACGAGCAGTACTTC. Its protein product is CASSPGDIAYEQYF.

J is TRBJ2-3 and V is TRBV10-3, with D perhaps TRBD1 (6 bases). This CDR3 contains 16 residues. The germline V gene encodes CDR1 ENHRY and CDR2 SYGVKD. V was shortened by 8 bases and J by 3 bases, with 21 bases between the two germline ends. The CDR3 region is CAIRQGHDSATDTQYF. The CDR3 bases are TGTGCCATCCGTCAGGGGCATGATAGCGCGACAGATACGCAGTATTTT.